One sample yielded the 32 T cell receptor beta chains listed below, sequenced in a study of T cells in Graves' hyperthyroidism and ophthalmopathy. Amplified TCR beta CDR3 regions derived from RNA transcripts. In the first-round RT-PCR of the TCR CDR3, the HTBI primer set was used. TCRdb ran MiXCR on the multiplex PCR reads and lists one entry per CDR3 protein. The table lists 550,000 to 600,000 distinct CDR3 sequences, roughly a sixth of them singletons, with about 20% in the top ten. The source material was blood. The receptors come from a woman between 18 and 29 years old with Graves' hyperthyroidism.

V is TRBV6-2 or TRBV6-3 and J is TRBJ2-1, with 7 bases fitting TRBD2. This CDR3 spans 13 amino acids. V lost 8 bases, J lost 6 bases, and 7 bases stayed unmatched. Germline CDR1 reads MNHEY; CDR2 reads SVGEGT. CDR3 loop: CASRRGGANEQFF. CDR3 in DNA: TGTGCCAGCCGTCGGGGAGGGGCCAATGAGCAGTTCTTC.

This clonotype has only a few counts. This chain links TRBV19 with TRBJ2-5, with TRBD2 identical over 7 bases. In germline, CDR1 is LNHDA, CDR2 SQIVND (reference sequence). Trimming removed 5 bases from V and 4 bases from J; junction bases left unmatched: 4. The CDR3 loop spans 13 amino acids. CDR3 loop: CASSRSGRETQYF. In DNA form, the CDR3 reads TGTGCCAGTAGTCGTAGCGGGCGAGAGACCCAGTACTTC. Looking up the rest from reference TRBV19 and TRBJ2-5 gives the full variable domain: DGGITQSPKYLFRKEGQNVTLSCEQNLNHDAMYWYRQDPGQGLRLIYYSQIVNDFQKGDIAEGYSVSREKKESFPLTVTSAQKNPTAFYLCASSRSGRETQYFGPGTRLLVL.

This clonotype was picked up a small number of times. The V and J genes are TRBV11-2 and TRBJ1-1, with TRBD1 identical over 7 bases. The CDR3 has 14 residues. With 4 bases clipped from V and 6 bases from J, the junction kept 8 bases outside the gene matches. CDR1 is SGHAT, CDR2 FQNNGV, per germline. CDR3 nucleotides: TGTGCCAGCAGCTCAGGGGGTTGGGAGGCTGAAGCTTTCTTT. Translated, it gives CASSSGGWEAEAFF.

This clonotype was recorded at least ten times. The chain couples TRBV6-1 to TRBJ1-2; no reliable D call. Between the trimmed V and J ends, which lost 7 bases and 7 bases, there was a span of 28 bases. The CDR3 sequence is 17 residues long. CDR1 is MNHNS, CDR2 SASEGT, per germline. DNA for the CDR3: TGTGCCAGCACCATACGACAAGGGATCCTATTACTATTTGGCTACACCTTC. It codes for CASTIRQGILLLFGYTF.

V usage is TRBV28 and J usage is TRBJ2-2; TRBD1 matches 9 bases. The CDR3 sequence is 15 residues long. Germline V lookup: CDR1 MDHEN, CDR2 SYDVKM. Trimming cost V 5 bases and J 5 bases; bases outside gene matches: 6. CDR3 residues: CASSPSGQGTGELFF. The CDR3 DNA is TGTGCCAGCAGTCCCTCAGGACAGGGGACCGGGGAGCTGTTTTTT.

This clonotype appeared many times. The chain combines TRBV14 with TRBJ1-2; D is unresolved. The CDR3 loop spans 14 amino acids. Germline V gives CDR1 SGHDN, CDR2 FVKESK. The V and J ends lost 1 base and 3 bases respectively, with 9 bases between them. The CDR3 region has the DNA TGTGCCAGCAGCCAAGTTCGAACTGACTATGGCTACACCTTC. This gives the protein CASSQVRTDYGYTF. The full variable domain, its missing parts supplied by reference TRBV14 and TRBJ1-2, is EAGVTQFPSHSVIEKGQTVTLRCDPISGHDNLYWYRRVMGKEIKFLLHFVKESKQDESGMPNNRFLAERTGGTYSTLKVQPAELEDSGVYFCASSQVRTDYGYTFGSGTRLTVV.

This sequence joins TRBV25-1 and TRBJ2-5; D is undetermined. The CDR3 loop spans 15 amino acids. CDR1 MGHDK and CDR2 SYGVNS come from the germline V gene. V was shortened by 7 bases and J by 1 base, with 16 bases between the two germline ends. The CDR3 loop is CASTSLDRIQETQYF. DNA of the CDR3: TGTGCCAGCACCTCCCTTGACCGGATCCAAGAGACCCAGTACTTC.

This clonotype was observed a single time. The junction differs from germline at one of its ends, possibly a read error. The chain employs TRBV6-5 and TRBJ2-2; D might be TRBD2 (5 bases). Germline assignment: CDR1 MNHEY and CDR2 SVGAGI. The CDR3 runs to 16 residues. The CDR3 sequence: CASSYKMVANTGEPFF. CDR3 coding DNA: TGTGCCAGCAGTTACAAGATGGTCGCGAACACCGGGGAGCCGTTTTTT.

This chain links TRBV7-3 with TRBJ2-7; D ambiguous. The CDR3 runs to 14 residues. Deletions cut 6 bases from V and 6 bases from J, with 18 bases between. Germline-derived CDR1 and CDR2 are SGHTA and FQGTGA. The CDR3 DNA is TGTGCCAGCAGTTACAAGGCGGTGGTAGGCGAGCAGTACTTC. It translates to CASSYKAVVGEQYF.

This clonotype was observed many times. The gene calls are TRBV7-9 and TRBJ2-7; D uncertain. V lost 3 bases to trimming and J lost 3 bases, with 3 bases between them. The CDR3 runs to 11 residues. Germline CDR1 reads SEHNR; CDR2 reads FQNEAQ (reference sequence). As DNA, the CDR3 is TGTGCCAGCAGCTTCGACTACGAGCAGTACTTC. This gives the protein CASSFDYEQYF. Using reference TRBV7-9 and TRBJ2-7 for the parts outside the CDR3, the full variable domain is DTGVSQNPRHKITKRGQNVTFRCDPISEHNRLYWYRQTLGQGPEFLTYFQNEAQLEKSRLLSDRFSAERPKGSFSTLEIQRTEQGDSAMYLCASSFDYEQYFGPGTRLTVT.

The table lists this clonotype with a few counts. The chain couples TRBV6-5 to TRBJ2-2; the match to TRBD2 covers 11 bases. V was pared by 0 bases and J by 0 bases, with 0 bases of the junction left unmatched. The germline V gene encodes CDR1 MNHEY and CDR2 SVGAGI. The CDR3 runs to 17 residues. The CDR3 sequence is CASSYSTSGANTGELFF. CDR3 bases: TGTGCCAGCAGTTACTCGACTAGCGGGGCGAACACCGGGGAGCTGTTTTTT.

Note on this clonotype: This sequence may be a read error, since a much larger clone differs from it by one base. The genes are TRBV6-2 or TRBV6-3 and TRBJ2-7, with TRBD1 as a possible D gene (6 bases). Germline CDR1 is MNHEY and CDR2 is SVGEGT. The V and J ends lost 6 bases and 1 base respectively, with 13 bases between them. This CDR3 region has 14 residues. CDR3 region: CASRITGRSYEQYF. The CDR3 nucleotides read TGTGCCAGCAGGATAACAGGGCGGTCCTACGAGCAGTACTTC.

This clonotype showed up many times. The chain uses TRBV7-9 and TRBJ2-7; D tentatively fits TRBD1 or TRBD2 (5 bases each). The germline V gene encodes CDR1 SEHNR and CDR2 FQNEAQ (reference sequence). This CDR3 contains 14 residues. V gave up 3 bases and J gave up 5 bases, with 14 bases separating them. CDR3 nucleotide sequence: TGTGCCAGCAGCTTCGGGACGGCGCCAAACGAGCAGTACTTC. This codes for CASSFGTAPNEQYF.

The chain couples TRBV24-1 to TRBJ2-7; 10 nucleotides match TRBD1. V shed 2 bases and J 2 bases; nucleotides not matched to a gene: 5. Germline loops: CDR1 KGHDR, CDR2 SFDVKD. CDR3 length: 16 amino acids. The CDR3 reads CATSDSGTGVAYEQYF. The CDR3, as DNA: TGTGCCACCAGTGATTCCGGGACAGGGGTCGCCTACGAGCAGTACTTC.

At least ten counts were recorded for this clonotype. The chain carries TRBV5-1 and TRBJ2-1; TRBD2 agrees at 11 bases. The germline gives CDR1 SGHRS, CDR2 YFSETQ. The V gene end was trimmed by 7 bases and the J gene end by 8 bases; junction bases not matched to a gene: 8. The CDR3 covers 14 residues. DNA for the CDR3: TGCGCCAGCCACGACACTAGCGGGAGTGATGAGCAGTTCTTC. This gives the protein CASHDTSGSDEQFF.

This clonotype was seen more than once but under ten times. The gene calls are TRBV11-3 and TRBJ2-5, with D perhaps given as TRBD1 or TRBD2 (5 bases each). Trimming took off 3 bases at V and 1 base at J, with 9 bases between the two ends. The CDR3 spans 14 residues. Germline CDR1 is SGHNT and CDR2 is YENEEA. This CDR3 is CASSLRGVQETQYF. CDR3 DNA: TGTGCCAGCAGCTTGAGAGGGGTCCAAGAGACCCAGTACTTC.

This chain links TRBV7-9 with TRBJ2-7; D is tentatively TRBD1 or TRBD2 (9 bases each). The germline V gene has CDR1 SEHNR and CDR2 FQNEAQ (reference sequence). Trimming shortened V by 4 bases and J by 2 bases, and 27 bases separated the two germline ends. This CDR3 is 19 amino acids long. CDR3 DNA sequence: TGTGCCAGCAGCTACTCGACAGGGGGAATTAGCGGGAGACCCTACGAGCAGTACTTC. This codes for CASSYSTGGISGRPYEQYF.

The chain links TRBV7-8 to TRBJ1-4, with a possible D match to TRBD1 (5 bases). V lost 3 bases to trimming and J lost 4 bases, with 9 bases between them. The CDR3 has 14 amino acids. CDR1 SGHVS and CDR2 FQNEAQ come from the germline V gene. Written as DNA, the CDR3 is TGTGCCAGCAGCTTGGGGGATCTTAATGAAAAACTGTTTTTT. The encoded protein is CASSLGDLNEKLFF. The full variable domain, completed using reference TRBV7-8 and TRBJ1-4, is GAGVSQSPRYKVAKRGQDVALRCDPISGHVSLFWYQQALGQGPEFLTYFQNEAQLDKSGLPSDRFFAERPEGSVSTLKIQRTQQEDSAVYLCASSLGDLNEKLFFGSGTQLSVL.

This clonotype has at least ten counts. This chain joins TRBV12-3 or TRBV12-4 and TRBJ2-4; D unresolved. This CDR3 region has 12 residues. Trimming took 3 bases from V and 5 from J, leaving 5 bases between them. CDR3 in DNA: TGTGCCAGCAGTTTGGTAGAAAACATTCAGTACTTC. This codes for CASSLVENIQYF.

This clonotype appeared many times. V and J are TRBV18 and TRBJ1-3, with a possible D match to TRBD1 (5 bases). The CDR3 extends over 15 amino acids. V lost 1 base, J lost 4 bases, and 11 bases lay in between. CDR1 and CDR2 (germline): KGHSH, LQKENI. The CDR3 region is CASSPLQGLGNTIYF. In DNA, the CDR3 is TGTGCCAGCTCACCACTCCAGGGCCTCGGAAACACCATATATTTT.

Only a few counts were recorded for this clonotype. At one end, the junction sequence differs from germline, possibly due to a read error. The chain couples TRBV7-2 to TRBJ2-7, with D hard to call. There are 13 residues in the CDR3. Germline V gives CDR1 SGHTA, CDR2 FQGNSA. CDR3 residues: CASSLKSSYERYF. CDR3 bases: TGTGCCAGCAGCTTGAAGAGCTCCTACGAGCGGTACTTC.

This clonotype was picked up many times. This CDR3 reads CASSARDIFLRDTEAFF. The CDR3 DNA is TGTGCCAGCAGTGCCCGGGACATCTTTTTGAGGGACACTGAAGCTTTCTTT. The J gene is TRBJ1-1, the V gene TRBV25-1, with D perhaps TRBD1 (6 bases). The germline V gene encodes CDR1 MGHDK and CDR2 SYGVNS. CDR3 size: 17 residues. V was cut by 4 bases and J by 3 bases, with 21 bases left in between.

This clonotype was seen at least ten times. The chain recombines TRBV12-3 or TRBV12-4 with TRBJ1-5, with TRBD1 matching over 7 bases. The CDR3 sequence is 15 residues long. After removal of 6 bases from V and 6 bases from J, the junction contained 11 bases not matched to a gene. CDR3 protein: CASSDKQGLGQPQHF. Written as DNA, the CDR3 is TGTGCCAGCAGCGATAAACAGGGGTTGGGTCAGCCCCAGCATTTT.

There are a few counts of this clonotype. The chain combines TRBV12-3 or TRBV12-4 with TRBJ2-3; D might be TRBD2 (5 bases). V was pared by 8 bases and J by 8 bases, with 11 bases between. The CDR3 extends over 11 amino acids. The DNA of the CDR3 is TGTGCCAGCGGTCCCGCGGGTACGCAGTATTTT. The encoded protein is CASGPAGTQYF.

The rearrangement uses TRBV4-3 and TRBJ1-2, with 8 nucleotides matching TRBD1. V was clipped by 3 bases and J by 4 bases; unmatched bases: 7. CDR1 and CDR2 from the germline V gene are LGHNA and YSLEER. The CDR3 runs to 15 residues. In DNA form, the CDR3 reads TGCGCCAGCAGCCACGGACAGGGCGGAAGCTATGGCTACACCTTC. Translation gives CASSHGQGGSYGYTF.

There are a few counts of this clonotype. The gene calls are TRBV19 and TRBJ2-5, with D possibly matching TRBD2 (5 bases). This CDR3 has 18 residues. The germline V gene has CDR1 LNHDA and CDR2 SQIVND (reference sequence). V lost 6 bases, J lost 3 bases, and 26 bases lay in between. The CDR3 protein is CASSRSGGTDLHKETQYF. DNA of the CDR3: TGTGCCAGTAGCCGATCTGGAGGCACTGATCTCCATAAAGAGACCCAGTACTTC.

This clonotype was recorded at least ten times. The J gene is TRBJ1-1, the V gene TRBV28, with D perhaps TRBD1 (5 bases). V lost 3 bases to trimming and J lost 10 bases, with 18 bases between them. This CDR3 contains 14 residues. CDR1 is MDHEN and CDR2 is SYDVKM in the germline V gene. CDR3 in DNA: TGTGCCAGCAGTTTCAATGGGACCCCGTTTGGAGCTTTCTTT. Amino acids: CASSFNGTPFGAFF.

This clonotype has a handful of counts. The chain joins TRBV11-2 to TRBJ1-6; no firm D call. Trimming cost V 6 bases and J 9 bases, with 15 bases left between them. CDR1 is SGHAT and CDR2 is FQNNGV in the germline V gene. This CDR3 has 14 residues. The CDR3 here is CASRSGGFGSPLHF. As DNA, the CDR3 is TGTGCCAGCAGGTCCGGCGGATTTGGTTCACCCCTCCACTTT.

This clonotype appeared a few times. This chain links TRBV6-9 with TRBJ1-1, with 10 bases matching TRBD1. V trimming: 3 bases; J trimming: 6 bases; junction bases outside the gene matches: 4. Germline values: CDR1 MNHGY, CDR2 SVAAGI. This CDR3 spans 14 amino acids. This CDR3 is CASSYTGTGAEAFF. DNA for the CDR3: TGTGCCAGCAGTTACACAGGGACAGGGGCTGAAGCTTTCTTT.

This clonotype was found many times. J is TRBJ2-7 and V is TRBV12-3 or TRBV12-4, with no clear D. The V and J ends lost 2 bases and 6 bases respectively, with 8 bases between them. The CDR3 runs to 12 residues. CDR3 protein: CASSLPLGEQYF. CDR3 coding DNA: TGTGCCAGCAGTTTACCGTTGGGCGAGCAGTACTTC.

The chain links TRBV5-6 to TRBJ1-1; D perhaps matches TRBD1 (6 bases). The CDR3 has 15 amino acids. V gave up 6 bases and J gave up 5 bases, with 20 bases separating them. The germline gives CDR1 SGHDT, CDR2 YYEEEE. The chain's CDR3 is CASIRDTGRWTEAFF. The CDR3 DNA follows: TGTGCCAGCATCCGGGACACCGGTAGGTGGACTGAAGCTTTCTTT.

The gene calls are TRBV19 and TRBJ2-5; tentative D call: TRBD1 (5 bases). The CDR3 spans 15 residues. Germline V lookup: CDR1 LNHDA, CDR2 SQIVND (reference sequence). With 6 bases removed from V and 1 base from J, the gap between germline ends came to 15 bases. The CDR3 reads CASRPQARSQETQYF. In DNA form, the CDR3 reads TGTGCCAGTAGACCACAGGCGCGTAGCCAAGAGACCCAGTACTTC.